These 20 T cell receptor beta chains were all obtained from the same sample, sequenced in a study of cytomegalovirus exposure and HLA in healthy donors. The primer mix had 60 Vbeta and 13 Jbeta primers. The table came from immunoSEQ multiplex PCR; TCRdb's copy has only in-frame clones and leaves some out. The sample lists under 110,000 clones; 65% to 80% were seen once. The specimen sequenced was PBMCs. The receptors here all came from a man aged 50 or older in good health and CMV-seronegative.

The chain is built from TRBV5-5 and TRBJ1-2; 10 bases line up with TRBD1. The V segment lost 4 bases and the J segment 0 bases; nucleotides outside the gene matches: 3. The CDR3 length is 15 residues. Germline V gives CDR1 SGHKS, CDR2 YYEKEE (reference sequence). CDR3 DNA: TGTGCCAGCAGCGACGGACAGGGGGCTAACTATGGCTACACCTTC. It encodes CASSDGQGANYGYTF. Based on the CDR3 plus reference TRBV5-5 and TRBJ1-2, the full variable domain is DAGVTQSPTHLIKTRGQQVTLRCSPISGHKSVSWYQQVLGQGPQFIFQYYEKEERGRGNFPDRFSARQFPNYSSELNVNALLLGDSALYLCASSDGQGANYGYTFGSGTRLTVV.

Only a few counts were recorded for this clone. The chain recombines TRBV7-3 with TRBJ2-2, with 8 positions matching TRBD2. The junction had 8 bases not matched to a gene; V was cut back by 0 bases and J by 5 bases. CDR3 length equals 17 residues. CDR1 SGHTA and CDR2 FQGTGA come from the germline V gene. CDR3: CASSLTRLATGTGELFF. CDR3 DNA sequence: TGTGCCAGCAGCTTAACTAGACTAGCGACCGGGACCGGGGAGCTGTTTTTT.

The chain has TRBV7-2 and TRBJ2-7; possibly TRBD1 for D (6 bases). V was shortened by 5 bases and J by 4 bases, with 18 bases between the two germline ends. The germline V gene has CDR1 SGHTA and CDR2 FQGNSA. The CDR3 length is 15 residues. The CDR3 sequence: CASSRSLGQGYEQYF. The CDR3, as DNA: TGTGCCAGCAGCCGAAGTCTGGGACAAGGATACGAGCAGTACTTC.

This clone has a handful of counts. V gene TRBV29-1 combines with J gene TRBJ2-1; maybe TRBD1 (6 bases). This CDR3 spans 13 amino acids. V was trimmed by 7 bases and J by 7 bases, leaving 17 bases between them. CDR1 and CDR2 from the germline V gene are SQVTM and ANQGSEA. CDR3 bases: TGCAGCGCACGGGACACCCCTCGAAATGAGCAGTTCTTC. Translated: CSARDTPRNEQFF.

V gene TRBV4-2 combines with J gene TRBJ1-1; the D is unclear. The germline gives CDR1 LGHNA, CDR2 YNFKEQ. The V end lost 7 bases, the J end lost 7 bases, and 19 bases lay between the germline ends. The CDR3 consists of 14 residues. Here the CDR3 DNA reads TGTGCCAGCATGAAGGGAGGGAGTACCCATGAAGCTTTCTTT. This gives the protein CASMKGGSTHEAFF.

The chain has TRBV7-2 and TRBJ2-3; the match to TRBD2 covers 7 bases. Germline V gene data show CDR1 as SGHTA and CDR2 as FQGNSA. V shed 0 bases, J shed 0 bases, and the junction held 0 bases outside the gene matches. The CDR3 has 15 residues. CDR3 region: CASSLAGGSTDTQYF. The CDR3 coding sequence is TGTGCCAGCAGCTTAGCGGGAGGGAGCACAGATACGCAGTATTTT.

V gene TRBV5-1 combines with J gene TRBJ1-1, with a possible D match to TRBD1 (6 bases). The CDR3 covers 18 residues. Germline CDR1 SGHRS, CDR2 YFSETQ. The V gene lost 1 base and the J gene lost 0 bases, with 19 bases spanning the gap. CDR3 nucleotides: TGCGCCAGCAGCTTGATTGGGACAACCACCTCTATGAACACTGAAGCTTTCTTT. Protein product: CASSLIGTTTSMNTEAFF.

The chain links TRBV6-5 to TRBJ1-1; D remains ambiguous. This CDR3 is built from 15 residues. V gave up 0 bases and J gave up 2 bases, with 10 bases separating them. Germline CDR1 and CDR2: MNHEY and SVGAGI. The CDR3 spells CASSYSLQPNTEAFF. In DNA form, the CDR3 reads TGTGCCAGCAGTTACTCTTTACAGCCCAACACTGAAGCTTTCTTT.

The CDR3 DNA follows: TGTGCCAGCAGCTTAGAAGGATGGTCCGCTAGCGGGGCCGTGGGAAATGAGCAGTTCTTC. It encodes CASSLEGWSASGAVGNEQFF. V gene TRBV11-2 combines with J gene TRBJ2-1, with 9 bases identical to TRBD2. From germline, CDR1 is SGHAT and CDR2 FQNNGV. The V and J ends lost 0 bases and 7 bases, in that order; junction bases with no gene match: 19. The length of the CDR3 is 20 residues. Filled out from reference TRBV11-2 and TRBJ2-1, the complete variable domain reads EAGVAQSPRYKIIEKRQSVAFWCNPISGHATLYWYQQILGQGPKLLIQFQNNGVVDDSQLPKDRFSAERLKGVDSTLKIQPAKLEDSAVYLCASSLEGWSASGAVGNEQFFGPGTRLTVL.

This chain links TRBV5-1 with TRBJ1-2; 8 nucleotides match TRBD1. The ends lost 0 bases at V and 6 bases at J; junction bases unmatched: 7. This CDR3 comprises 15 residues. In germline, CDR1 is SGHRS, CDR2 YFSETQ. CDR3 nucleotide sequence: TGCGCCAGCAGCTTGGACAGGGGGGCGCGGGATGGCTACACCTTC. It yields the protein CASSLDRGARDGYTF.

The V gene is TRBV5-4, the J gene TRBJ2-2; TRBD2 agrees at 9 bases. V was clipped by 4 bases and J by 6 bases; unmatched bases: 7. CDR1 is SGHNT and CDR2 is YYREEE in the germline V gene (reference sequence). This CDR3 is 15 amino acids long. In DNA, the CDR3 is TGTGCCAGCAGCCTAATGCGGGGGGGCGCCGGGGAGCTGTTTTTT. It specifies CASSLMRGGAGELFF.

The V gene is TRBV19, the J gene TRBJ2-5; tentatively, D is TRBD2 (6 bases). Trimming removed 6 bases from V and 4 bases from J, with 9 bases in between. Germline loops: CDR1 LNHDA, CDR2 SQIVND (reference sequence). There are 12 residues in the CDR3. CDR3 sequence: CASRGGPETQYF. CDR3 bases: TGTGCCAGTAGAGGAGGGCCAGAGACCCAGTACTTC.

The chain uses TRBV23-1 and TRBJ1-2; no clear D gene. Being an ORF, TRBV23-1 has a function that is uncertain. Trimming pared 3 bases from V and 1 base from J, leaving 21 bases between. CDR3 length: 18 residues. For the CDR3, the DNA is TGCGCCAGCAGTCAGCCTATCGGGAGTTCTAGGGATAACTATGGCTACACCTTC. Amino acid sequence: CASSQPIGSSRDNYGYTF.

This sequence joins TRBV5-6 and TRBJ1-4, with a weak D call TRBD1 (6 bases). In germline, CDR1 is SGHDT, CDR2 YYEEEE. This CDR3 is 15 amino acids long. The V end lost 4 bases, the J end lost 3 bases, and 13 bases lay between the germline ends. DNA of the CDR3: TGTGCCAGCAGCCCCACAGGGTCGTCTAATGAAAAACTGTTTTTT. Protein: CASSPTGSSNEKLFF.

The table lists this clone with a count of one. J is TRBJ2-7 and V is TRBV6-5; TRBD1 might be the D (6 bases). From germline, CDR1 is MNHEY and CDR2 SVGAGI. Deletions cut 8 bases from V and 0 bases from J, with 14 bases between. The CDR3 length is 14 residues. In DNA form, the CDR3 reads TGTGCCAGCTTTGGGGGCAGGAGCTCCTACGAGCAGTACTTC. Protein: CASFGGRSSYEQYF.

The chain couples TRBV13 to TRBJ1-5; TRBD1 aligns across 9 bases. V shed 5 bases, J shed 1 base, and the junction held 6 bases outside the gene matches. This CDR3 spans 16 amino acids. Germline CDR1 is PRHDT and CDR2 is FYEKMQ (reference sequence). CDR3 loop: CASSLGTGTSNQPQHF. The CDR3 DNA is TGTGCCAGCAGCCTGGGGACAGGGACGAGCAATCAGCCCCAGCATTTT. The full variable domain, rest sourced from reference TRBV13 and TRBJ1-5, is AAGVIQSPRHLIKEKRETATLKCYPIPRHDTVYWYQQGPGQDPQFLISFYEKMQSDKGSIPDRFSAQQFSDYHSELNMSSLELGDSALYFCASSLGTGTSNQPQHFGDGTRLSIL.

The chain has TRBV5-1 and TRBJ1-1; 10 bases fit TRBD1. The CDR3 covers 16 residues. The V and J ends lost 2 bases and 3 bases, in that order; junction bases with no gene match: 7. Germline CDR1 is SGHRS and CDR2 is YFSETQ. CDR3 protein: CASSFGQGVSYTEAFF. The CDR3 DNA reads as TGCGCCAGCAGCTTCGGACAGGGGGTCTCTTACACTGAAGCTTTCTTT.

The CDR3 region has the DNA TGTGCCAGCAGCTTGGTGCCGCGGCTTTCCCCCGATACGCAGTATTTT. This gives the protein CASSLVPRLSPDTQYF. This chain links TRBV5-8 with TRBJ2-3, with unresolved D. V was trimmed by 0 bases and J by 6 bases, leaving 17 bases between them. There are 16 residues in the CDR3. CDR1 and CDR2 from the germline V gene are SGHTS and YDEGEE.

This chain joins TRBV10-3 and TRBJ1-6; no definite D call. CDR1 and CDR2 from the germline V gene are ENHRY and SYGVKD. CDR3 length: 13 amino acids. Trimming stripped 5 bases from V and 6 bases from J, with 8 bases between. CDR3 in amino acids: CAISLVSNSPLHF. The DNA of the CDR3 is TGTGCCATCAGTTTGGTCAGTAATTCACCCCTCCACTTT.

This chain uses TRBV28 with TRBJ2-4; 11 nucleotides align to TRBD2. The CDR3 has 15 residues. J was trimmed by 4 bases and V by 6 bases; bases with no gene match: 5. Looked up from germline, CDR1 is MDHEN and CDR2 is SYDVKM. The DNA for the CDR3 is TGTGCCAGCAGGTCACTAGCGGGAGTAAAAAACATTCAGTACTTC. Translation gives CASRSLAGVKNIQYF.